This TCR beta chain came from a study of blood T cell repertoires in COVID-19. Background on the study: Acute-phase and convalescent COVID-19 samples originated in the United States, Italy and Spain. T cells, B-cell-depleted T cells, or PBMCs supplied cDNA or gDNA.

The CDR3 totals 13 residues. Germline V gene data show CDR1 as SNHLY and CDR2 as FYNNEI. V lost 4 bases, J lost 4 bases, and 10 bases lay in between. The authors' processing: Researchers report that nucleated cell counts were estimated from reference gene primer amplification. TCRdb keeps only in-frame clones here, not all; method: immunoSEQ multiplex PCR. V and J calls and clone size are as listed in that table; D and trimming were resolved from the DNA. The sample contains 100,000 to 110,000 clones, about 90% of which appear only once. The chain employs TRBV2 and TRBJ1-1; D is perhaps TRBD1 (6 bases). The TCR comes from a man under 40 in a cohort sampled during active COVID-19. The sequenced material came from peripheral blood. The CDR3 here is CASSATGTTEAFF. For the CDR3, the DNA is TGTGCCAGCAGTGCGACAGGCACCACTGAAGCTTTCTTT.